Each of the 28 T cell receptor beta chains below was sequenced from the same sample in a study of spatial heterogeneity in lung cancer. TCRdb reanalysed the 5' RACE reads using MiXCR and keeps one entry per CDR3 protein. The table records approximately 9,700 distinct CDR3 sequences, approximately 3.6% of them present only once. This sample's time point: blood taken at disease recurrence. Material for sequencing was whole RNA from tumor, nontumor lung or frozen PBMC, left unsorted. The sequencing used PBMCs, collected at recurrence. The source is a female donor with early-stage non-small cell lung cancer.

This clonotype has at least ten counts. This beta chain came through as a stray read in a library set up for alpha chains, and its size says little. CDR3 amino acids: CSARTASAPYNEQFF. For the CDR3, the DNA is TGCAGTGCTAGGACAGCTTCGGCACCCTACAATGAGCAGTTCTTC. The chain recombines TRBV20-1 with TRBJ2-1; weak D call: TRBD1 (5 bases). This CDR3 spans 15 amino acids. The germline V and J ends were trimmed by 3 bases and 2 bases, with 14 bases remaining between them. Germline lookup yields CDR1 DFQATT and CDR2 SNEGSKA (reference sequence).

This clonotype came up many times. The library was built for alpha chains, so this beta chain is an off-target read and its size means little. The CDR3, as DNA: TGTGCCACCAGTGATCCCGGGTGGACTAGCGGGGGGTCTAGCACAGATACGCAGTATTTT. Translated, it gives CATSDPGWTSGGSSTDTQYF. This chain connects TRBV24-1 to TRBJ2-3, with 14 bases lining up with TRBD2. The CDR3 is 20 residues long. Trimming took 3 bases from V and 0 from J; bases not matched to a gene: 10. In germline, CDR1 is KGHDR, CDR2 SFDVKD.

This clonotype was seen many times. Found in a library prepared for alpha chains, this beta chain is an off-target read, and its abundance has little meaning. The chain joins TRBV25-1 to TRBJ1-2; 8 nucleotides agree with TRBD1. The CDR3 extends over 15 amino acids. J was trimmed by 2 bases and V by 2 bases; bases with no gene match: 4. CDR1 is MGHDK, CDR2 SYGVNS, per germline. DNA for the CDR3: TGTGCCAGCAGTGAAGGCAACAGGGGGAACTATGGCTACACCTTC. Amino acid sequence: CASSEGNRGNYGYTF.

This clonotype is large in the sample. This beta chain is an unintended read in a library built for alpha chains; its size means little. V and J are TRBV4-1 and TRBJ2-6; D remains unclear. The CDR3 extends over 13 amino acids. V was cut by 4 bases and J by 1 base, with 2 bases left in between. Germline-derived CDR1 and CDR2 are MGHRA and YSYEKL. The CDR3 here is CASSPSGANVLTF. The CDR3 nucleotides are TGCGCCAGCAGCCCATCTGGGGCCAACGTCCTGACTTTC.

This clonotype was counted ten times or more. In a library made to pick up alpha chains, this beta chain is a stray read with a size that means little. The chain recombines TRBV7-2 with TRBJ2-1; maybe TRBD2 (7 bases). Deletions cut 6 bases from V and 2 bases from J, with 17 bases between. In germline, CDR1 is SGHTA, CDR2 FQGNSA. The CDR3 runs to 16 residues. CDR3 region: CASRGLRGPTYNEQFF. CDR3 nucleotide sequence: TGTGCCAGCAGGGGGCTGCGGGGGCCGACCTACAATGAGCAGTTCTTC.

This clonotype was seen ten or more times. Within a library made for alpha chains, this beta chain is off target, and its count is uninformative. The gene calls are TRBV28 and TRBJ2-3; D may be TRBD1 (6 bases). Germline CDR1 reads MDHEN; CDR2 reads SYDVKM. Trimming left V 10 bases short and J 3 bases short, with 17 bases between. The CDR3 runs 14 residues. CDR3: CATIGTGKTDTQYF. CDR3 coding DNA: TGTGCCACCATTGGAACAGGGAAAACAGATACGCAGTATTTT.

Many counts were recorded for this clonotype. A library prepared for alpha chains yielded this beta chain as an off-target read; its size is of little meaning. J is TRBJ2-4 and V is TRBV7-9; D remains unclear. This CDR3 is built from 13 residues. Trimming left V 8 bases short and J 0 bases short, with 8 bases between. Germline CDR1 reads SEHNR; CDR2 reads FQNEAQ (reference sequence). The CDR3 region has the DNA TGTGCCAGCGGATCGGGAGCCAAAAACATTCAGTACTTC. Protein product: CASGSGAKNIQYF.

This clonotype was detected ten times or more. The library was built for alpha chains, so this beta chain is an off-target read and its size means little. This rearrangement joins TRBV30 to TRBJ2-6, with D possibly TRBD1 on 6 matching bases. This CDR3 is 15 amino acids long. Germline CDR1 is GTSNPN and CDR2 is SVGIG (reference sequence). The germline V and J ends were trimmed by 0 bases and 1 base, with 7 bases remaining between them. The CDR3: CAWSVGGSGANVLTF. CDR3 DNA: TGTGCCTGGAGTGTAGGGGGTTCTGGGGCCAACGTCCTGACTTTC.

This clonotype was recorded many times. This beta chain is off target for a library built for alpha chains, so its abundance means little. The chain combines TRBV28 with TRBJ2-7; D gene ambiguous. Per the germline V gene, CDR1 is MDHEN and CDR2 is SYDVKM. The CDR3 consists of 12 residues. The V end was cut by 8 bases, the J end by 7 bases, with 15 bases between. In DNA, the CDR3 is TGTGCCAGCGCGGCGATTCGTCGGGAGCAGTACTTC. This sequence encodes CASAAIRREQYF.

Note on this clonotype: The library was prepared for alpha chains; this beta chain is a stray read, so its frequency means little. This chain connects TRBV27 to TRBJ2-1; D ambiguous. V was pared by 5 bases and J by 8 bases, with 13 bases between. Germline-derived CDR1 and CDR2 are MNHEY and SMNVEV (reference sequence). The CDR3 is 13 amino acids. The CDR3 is CASSGSLLDEQFF. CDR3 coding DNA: TGTGCCAGCAGTGGGTCCTTGTTGGATGAGCAGTTCTTC.

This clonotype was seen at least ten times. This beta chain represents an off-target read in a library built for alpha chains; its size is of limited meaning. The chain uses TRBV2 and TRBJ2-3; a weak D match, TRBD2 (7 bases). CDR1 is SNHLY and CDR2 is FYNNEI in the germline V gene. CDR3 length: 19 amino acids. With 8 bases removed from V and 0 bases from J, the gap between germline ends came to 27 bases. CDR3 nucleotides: TGTGCCAGCGCTACCCCCAAAGGGGGGGGGGCGCCTAGCACAGATACGCAGTATTTT. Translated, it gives CASATPKGGGAPSTDTQYF.

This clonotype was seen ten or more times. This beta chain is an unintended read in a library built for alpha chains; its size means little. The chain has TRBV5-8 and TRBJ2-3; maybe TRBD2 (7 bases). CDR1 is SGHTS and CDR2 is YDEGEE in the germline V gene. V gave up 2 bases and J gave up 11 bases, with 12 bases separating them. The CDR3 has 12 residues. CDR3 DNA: TGTGCCAGCAGCTTTCGGGGGGCCCTGCAGTATTTT. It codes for CASSFRGALQYF.

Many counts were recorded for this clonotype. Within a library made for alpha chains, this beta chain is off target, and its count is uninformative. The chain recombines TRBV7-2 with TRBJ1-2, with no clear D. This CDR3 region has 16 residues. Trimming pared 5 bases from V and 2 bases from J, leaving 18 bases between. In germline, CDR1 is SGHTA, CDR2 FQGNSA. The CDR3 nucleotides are TGTGCCAGCAGCCATTCTGCGGGAAATCAGAACTATGGCTACACCTTC. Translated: CASSHSAGNQNYGYTF.

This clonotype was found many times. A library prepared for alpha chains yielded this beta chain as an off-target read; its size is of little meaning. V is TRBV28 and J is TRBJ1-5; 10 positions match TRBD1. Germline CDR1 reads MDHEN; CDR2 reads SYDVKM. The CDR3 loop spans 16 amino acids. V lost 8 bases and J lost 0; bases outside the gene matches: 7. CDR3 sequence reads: CASRLGQGDSNQPQHF. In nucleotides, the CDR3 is TGTGCCAGCCGGCTCGGACAGGGGGATAGCAATCAGCCCCAGCATTTT. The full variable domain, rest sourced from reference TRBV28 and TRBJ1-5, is DVKVTQSSRYLVKRTGEKVFLECVQDMDHENMFWYRQDPGLGLRLIYFSYDVKMKEKGDIPEGYSVSREKKERFSLILESASTNQTSMYLCASRLGQGDSNQPQHFGDGTRLSIL.

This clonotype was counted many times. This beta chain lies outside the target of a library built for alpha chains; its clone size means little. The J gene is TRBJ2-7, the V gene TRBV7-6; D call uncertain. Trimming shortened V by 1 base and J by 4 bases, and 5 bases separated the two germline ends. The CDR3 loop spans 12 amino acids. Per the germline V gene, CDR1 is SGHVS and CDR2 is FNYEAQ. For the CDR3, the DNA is TGTGCCAGCAGCTTAGGGCAGTACGAGCAGTACTTC. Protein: CASSLGQYEQYF.

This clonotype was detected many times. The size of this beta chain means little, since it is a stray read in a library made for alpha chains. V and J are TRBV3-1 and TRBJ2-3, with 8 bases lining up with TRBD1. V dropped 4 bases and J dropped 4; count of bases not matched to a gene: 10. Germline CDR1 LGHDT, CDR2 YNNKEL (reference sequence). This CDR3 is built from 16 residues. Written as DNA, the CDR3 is TGTGCCAGCAGCCTCGCCTTCAGGGGGCCCGCAGATACGCAGTATTTT. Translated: CASSLAFRGPADTQYF.

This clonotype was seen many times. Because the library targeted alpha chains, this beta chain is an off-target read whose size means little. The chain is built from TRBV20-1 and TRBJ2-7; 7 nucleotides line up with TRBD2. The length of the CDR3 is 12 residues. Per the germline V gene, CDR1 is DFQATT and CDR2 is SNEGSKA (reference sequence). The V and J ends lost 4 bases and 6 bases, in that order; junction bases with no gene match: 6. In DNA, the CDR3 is TGCAGTGCTACTTCGCGGGGGATCGAGCAGTACTTC. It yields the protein CSATSRGIEQYF.

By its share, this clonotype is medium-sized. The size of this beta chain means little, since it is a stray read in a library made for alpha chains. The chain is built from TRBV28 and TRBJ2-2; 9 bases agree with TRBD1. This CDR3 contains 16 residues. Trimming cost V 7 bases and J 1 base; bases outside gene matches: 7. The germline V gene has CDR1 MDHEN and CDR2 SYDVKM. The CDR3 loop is CASIGLDRGNTGELFF. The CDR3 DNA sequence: TGTGCCAGCATTGGCTTGGACAGGGGGAACACCGGGGAGCTGTTTTTT.

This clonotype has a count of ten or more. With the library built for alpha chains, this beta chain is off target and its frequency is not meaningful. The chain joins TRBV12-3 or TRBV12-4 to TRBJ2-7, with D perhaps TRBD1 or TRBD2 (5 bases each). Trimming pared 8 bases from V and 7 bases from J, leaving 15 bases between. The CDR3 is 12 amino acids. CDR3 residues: CASARDAREQYF. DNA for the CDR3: TGTGCCAGCGCCAGGGACGCACGAGAGCAGTACTTC.

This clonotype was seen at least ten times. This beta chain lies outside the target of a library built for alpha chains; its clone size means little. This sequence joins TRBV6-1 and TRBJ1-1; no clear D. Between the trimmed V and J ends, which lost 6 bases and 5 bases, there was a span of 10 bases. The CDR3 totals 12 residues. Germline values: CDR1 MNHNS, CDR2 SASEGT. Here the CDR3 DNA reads TGTGCCAGCAGCGAGACCGGGACTGAAGCTTTCTTT. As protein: CASSETGTEAFF.

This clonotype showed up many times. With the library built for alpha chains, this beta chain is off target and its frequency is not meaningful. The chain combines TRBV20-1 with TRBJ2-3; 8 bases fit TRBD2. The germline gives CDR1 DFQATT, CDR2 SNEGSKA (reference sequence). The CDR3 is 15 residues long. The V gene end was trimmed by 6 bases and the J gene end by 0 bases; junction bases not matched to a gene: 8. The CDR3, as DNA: TGCAGTGCAATACCGGGACTAGGAAGCACAGATACGCAGTATTTT. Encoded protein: CSAIPGLGSTDTQYF.

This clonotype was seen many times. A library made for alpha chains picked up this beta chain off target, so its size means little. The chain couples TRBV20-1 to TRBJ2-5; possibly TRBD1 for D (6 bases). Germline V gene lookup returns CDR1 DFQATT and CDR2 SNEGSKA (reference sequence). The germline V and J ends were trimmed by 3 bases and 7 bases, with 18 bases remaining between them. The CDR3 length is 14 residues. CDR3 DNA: TGCAGTGCTAGTCCTCTGGGGGCCCTCGGGACCCAGTACTTC. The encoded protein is CSASPLGALGTQYF.

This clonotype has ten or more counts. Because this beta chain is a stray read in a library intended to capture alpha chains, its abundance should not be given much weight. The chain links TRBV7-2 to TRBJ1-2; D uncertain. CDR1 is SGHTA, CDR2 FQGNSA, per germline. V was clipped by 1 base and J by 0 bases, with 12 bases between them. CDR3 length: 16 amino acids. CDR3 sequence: CASSLDGVSANYGYTF. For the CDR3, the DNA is TGTGCCAGCAGCTTAGACGGGGTATCTGCTAACTATGGCTACACCTTC. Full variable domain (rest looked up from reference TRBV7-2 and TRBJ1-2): GAGVSQSPSNKVTEKGKDVELRCDPISGHTALYWYRQSLGQGLEFLIYFQGNSAPDKSGLPSDRFSAERTGGSVSTLTIQRTQQEDSAVYLCASSLDGVSANYGYTFGSGTRLTVV.

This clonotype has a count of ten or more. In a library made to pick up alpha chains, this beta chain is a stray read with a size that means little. In DNA form, the CDR3 reads TGTGCCAGCAAAATAGCGGGGGGGCTGTACGAGCAGTACTTC. This codes for CASKIAGGLYEQYF. The rearrangement links TRBV6-5 to TRBJ2-7; 11 nucleotides align to TRBD2. Trimming removed 7 bases from V and 4 bases from J; junction bases left unmatched: 6. The CDR3 consists of 14 residues. Germline V gene lookup returns CDR1 MNHEY and CDR2 SVGAGI.

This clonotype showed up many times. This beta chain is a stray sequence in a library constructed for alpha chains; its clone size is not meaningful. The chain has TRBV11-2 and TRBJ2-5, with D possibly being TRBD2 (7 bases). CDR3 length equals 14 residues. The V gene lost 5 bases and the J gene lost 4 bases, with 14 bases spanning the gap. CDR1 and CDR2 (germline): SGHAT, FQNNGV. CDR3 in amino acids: CASSLRGGGETQYF. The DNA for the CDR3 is TGTGCCAGCAGCCTTAGGGGGGGCGGAGAGACCCAGTACTTC.

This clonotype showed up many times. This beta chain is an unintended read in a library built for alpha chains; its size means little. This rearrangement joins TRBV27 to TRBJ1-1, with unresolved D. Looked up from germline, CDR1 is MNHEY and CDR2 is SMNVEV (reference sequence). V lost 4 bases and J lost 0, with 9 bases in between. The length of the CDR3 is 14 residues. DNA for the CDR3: TGTGCCAGCAGTTCGCAGCGTATGAACACTGAAGCTTTCTTT. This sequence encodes CASSSQRMNTEAFF.

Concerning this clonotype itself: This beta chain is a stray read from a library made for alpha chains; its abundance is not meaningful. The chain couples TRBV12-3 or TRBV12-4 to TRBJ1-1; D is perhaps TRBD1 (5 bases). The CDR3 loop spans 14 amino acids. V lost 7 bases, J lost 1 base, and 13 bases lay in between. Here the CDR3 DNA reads TGTGCCAGCACCCTGGGACTCTCGAACACTGAAGCTTTCTTT. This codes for CASTLGLSNTEAFF.

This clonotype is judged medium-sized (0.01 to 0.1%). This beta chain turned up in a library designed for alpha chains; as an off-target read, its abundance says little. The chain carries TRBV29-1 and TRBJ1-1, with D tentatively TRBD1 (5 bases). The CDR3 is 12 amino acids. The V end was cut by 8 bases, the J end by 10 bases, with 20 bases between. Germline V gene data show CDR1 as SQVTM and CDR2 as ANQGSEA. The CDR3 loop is CSLSSDIGGAFF. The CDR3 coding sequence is TGCAGCCTATCGTCCGACATCGGGGGAGCTTTCTTT.